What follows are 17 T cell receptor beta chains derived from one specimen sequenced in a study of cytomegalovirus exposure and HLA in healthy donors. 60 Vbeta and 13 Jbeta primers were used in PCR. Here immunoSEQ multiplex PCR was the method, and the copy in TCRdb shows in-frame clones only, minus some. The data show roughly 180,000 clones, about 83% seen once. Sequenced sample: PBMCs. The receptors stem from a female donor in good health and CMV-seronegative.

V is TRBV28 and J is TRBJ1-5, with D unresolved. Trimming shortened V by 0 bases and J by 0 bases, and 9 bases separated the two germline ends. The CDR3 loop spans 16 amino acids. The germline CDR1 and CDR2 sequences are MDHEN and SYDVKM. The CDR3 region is CASSLWAGFSNQPQHF. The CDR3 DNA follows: TGTGCCAGCAGTTTATGGGCCGGGTTTAGCAATCAGCCCCAGCATTTT.

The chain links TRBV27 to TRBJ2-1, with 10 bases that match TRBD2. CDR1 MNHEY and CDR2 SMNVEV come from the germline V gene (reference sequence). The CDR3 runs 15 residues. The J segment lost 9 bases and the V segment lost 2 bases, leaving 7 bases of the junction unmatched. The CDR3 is CASSLGAGGPFEQFF. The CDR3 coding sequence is TGTGCCAGCAGTTTAGGAGCGGGAGGGCCGTTTGAGCAGTTCTTC.

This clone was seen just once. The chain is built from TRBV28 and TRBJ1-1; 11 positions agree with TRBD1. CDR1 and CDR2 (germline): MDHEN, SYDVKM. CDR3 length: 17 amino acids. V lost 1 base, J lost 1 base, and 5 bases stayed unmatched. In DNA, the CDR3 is TGTGCCAGCAGTTTATCTTGGACAGGGGGCAGGAACACTGAAGCTTTCTTT. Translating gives CASSLSWTGGRNTEAFF.

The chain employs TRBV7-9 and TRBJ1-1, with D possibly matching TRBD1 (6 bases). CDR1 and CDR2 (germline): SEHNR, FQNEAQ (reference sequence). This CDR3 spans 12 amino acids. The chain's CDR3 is CSIGGANPEAFF. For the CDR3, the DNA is TGTTCCATCGGGGGGGCTAACCCTGAAGCTTTCTTT.

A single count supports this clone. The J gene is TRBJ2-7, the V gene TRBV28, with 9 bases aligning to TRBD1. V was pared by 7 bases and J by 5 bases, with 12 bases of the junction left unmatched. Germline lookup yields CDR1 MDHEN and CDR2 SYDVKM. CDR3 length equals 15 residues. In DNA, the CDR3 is TGTGCCAGCACCCAACCCCGGACAGGGGTGGACGAGCAGTACTTC. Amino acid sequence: CASTQPRTGVDEQYF.

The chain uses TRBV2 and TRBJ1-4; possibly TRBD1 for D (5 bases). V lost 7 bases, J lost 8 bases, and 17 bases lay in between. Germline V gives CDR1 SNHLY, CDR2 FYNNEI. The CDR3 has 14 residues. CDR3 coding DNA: TGTGCCAGCACCCCGGACATTCCCGTGGAAAAACTGTTTTTT. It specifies CASTPDIPVEKLFF.

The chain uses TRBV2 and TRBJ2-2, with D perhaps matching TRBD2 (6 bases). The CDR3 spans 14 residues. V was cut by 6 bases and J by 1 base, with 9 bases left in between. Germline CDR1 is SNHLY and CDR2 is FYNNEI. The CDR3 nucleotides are TGTGCCAGCAGGCCGGGACTGAACACCGGGGAGCTGTTTTTT. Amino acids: CASRPGLNTGELFF. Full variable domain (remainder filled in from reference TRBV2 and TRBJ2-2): EPEVTQTPSHQVTQMGQEVILRCVPISNHLYFYWYRQILGQKVEFLVSFYNNEISEKSEIFDDQFSVERPDGSNFTLKIRSTKLEDSAMYFCASRPGLNTGELFFGEGSRLTVL.

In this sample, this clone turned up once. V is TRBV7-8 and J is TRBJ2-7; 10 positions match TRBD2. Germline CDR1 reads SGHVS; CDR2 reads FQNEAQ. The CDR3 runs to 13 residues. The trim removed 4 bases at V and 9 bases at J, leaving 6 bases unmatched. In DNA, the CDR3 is TGTGCCAGCAGCTCTAGCGGGAGCGGATGGCAGTACTTC. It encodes CASSSSGSGWQYF. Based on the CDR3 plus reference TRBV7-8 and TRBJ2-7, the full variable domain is GAGVSQSPRYKVAKRGQDVALRCDPISGHVSLFWYQQALGQGPEFLTYFQNEAQLDKSGLPSDRFFAERPEGSVSTLKIQRTQQEDSAVYLCASSSSGSGWQYFGPGTRLTVT.

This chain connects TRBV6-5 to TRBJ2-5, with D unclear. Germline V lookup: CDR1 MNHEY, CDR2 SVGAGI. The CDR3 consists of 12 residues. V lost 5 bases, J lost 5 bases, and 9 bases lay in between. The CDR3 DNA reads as TGTGCCAGCAGTCCGAGTGGTGAGACCCAGTACTTC. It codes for CASSPSGETQYF.

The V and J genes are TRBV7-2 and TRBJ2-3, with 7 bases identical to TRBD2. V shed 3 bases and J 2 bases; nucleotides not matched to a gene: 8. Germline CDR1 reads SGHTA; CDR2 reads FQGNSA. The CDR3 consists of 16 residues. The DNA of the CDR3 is TGTGCCAGCAGCTTGGGGGGGTCTTTAATCACAGATACGCAGTATTTT. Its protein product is CASSLGGSLITDTQYF.

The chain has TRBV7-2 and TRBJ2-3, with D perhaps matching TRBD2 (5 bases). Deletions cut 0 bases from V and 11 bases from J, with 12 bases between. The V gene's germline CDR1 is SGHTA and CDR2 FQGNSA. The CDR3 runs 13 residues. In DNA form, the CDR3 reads TGTGCCAGCAGCTTAGCCCTCGGGATTGAGCAGTATTTT. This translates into CASSLALGIEQYF.

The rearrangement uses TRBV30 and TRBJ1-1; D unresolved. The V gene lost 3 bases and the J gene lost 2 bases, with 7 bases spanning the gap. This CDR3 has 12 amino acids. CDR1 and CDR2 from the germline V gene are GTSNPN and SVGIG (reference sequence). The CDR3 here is CAWSEHNTEAFF. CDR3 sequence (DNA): TGTGCCTGGAGCGAACATAACACTGAAGCTTTCTTT.

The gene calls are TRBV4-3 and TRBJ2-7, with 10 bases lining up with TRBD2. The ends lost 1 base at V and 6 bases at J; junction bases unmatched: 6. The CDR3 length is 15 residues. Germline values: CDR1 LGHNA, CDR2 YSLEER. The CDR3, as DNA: TGCGCCAGCAGCCAAGGAGGGCGACTAGCGGGCGAGCAGTACTTC. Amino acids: CASSQGGRLAGEQYF.

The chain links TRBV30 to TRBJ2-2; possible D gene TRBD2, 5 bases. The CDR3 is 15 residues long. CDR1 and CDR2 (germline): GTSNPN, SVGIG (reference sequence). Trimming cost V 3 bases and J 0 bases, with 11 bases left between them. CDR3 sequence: CAWRLEEPNTGELFF. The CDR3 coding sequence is TGTGCCTGGAGGTTGGAGGAACCGAACACCGGGGAGCTGTTTTTT.

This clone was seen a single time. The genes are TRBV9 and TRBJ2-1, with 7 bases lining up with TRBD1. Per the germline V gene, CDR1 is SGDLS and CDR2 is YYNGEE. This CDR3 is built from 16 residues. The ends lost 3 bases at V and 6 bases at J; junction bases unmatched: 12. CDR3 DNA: TGTGCCAGCAGCGCCCGACAGGGTACGGCCATCAATGAGCAGTTCTTC. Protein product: CASSARQGTAINEQFF.

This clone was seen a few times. The CDR3 region has the DNA TGTGCCAGCAGCGCAGGGTATGGCAATCAGCCCCAGCATTTT. As protein: CASSAGYGNQPQHF. The V gene is TRBV9, the J gene TRBJ1-5; D may be TRBD1 (5 bases). The V end lost 3 bases, the J end lost 2 bases, and 9 bases lay between the germline ends. This CDR3 is built from 14 residues. Germline-derived CDR1 and CDR2 are SGDLS and YYNGEE.

The CDR3 reads CASSPGLAGVADTQYF. The CDR3 region has the DNA TGTGCCAGCAGCCCCGGACTAGCGGGAGTTGCAGATACGCAGTATTTT. The genes are TRBV11-2 and TRBJ2-3; 13 bases map to TRBD2. This CDR3 contains 16 residues. V lost 5 bases and J lost 4; bases outside the gene matches: 6. The germline gives CDR1 SGHAT, CDR2 FQNNGV.